These T cell receptor beta chains were read from a single sample in a study of OX40 agonist ivuxolimab in advanced cancers. TCRdb keeps only in-frame clones here, not all; method: immunoSEQ multiplex PCR. The table has more than 95,000 clones, about 90% seen once. Material: CD4+ or CD8+ T cells sorted from blood, obtained in a trial of the OX40 agonist ivuxolimab. The origin of the receptors is an adult with an advanced solid tumor such as melanoma, head and neck, liver or kidney cancer. CDR3s include the opening cysteine and the closing phenylalanine or tryptophan. Each record gives: D gene, V gene, clone size, J gene, CDR3 DNA, CDR3 protein. D genes are given only for firm matches. The size field is filled for only some rows; it gives once, few, many or a size class.

TRBD2	TRBV9	once	TRBJ2-1	TGTGCCAGCAGCGTATCTGGCGGGGGCTACAATGAGCAGTTCTTC	CASSVSGGGYNEQFF
-	TRBV9	-	TRBJ2-3	TGTGCCAGCAGCGGGGTTGTAGGCGGGGCCGGCACAGATACGCAGTATTTT	CASSGVVGGAGTDTQYF
TRBD1	TRBV29-1	once	TRBJ2-2	TGCAGCGCAAGCCTAGGGGGCGCGGGCGGGGAGCTGTTTTTT	CSASLGGAGGELFF
TRBD1	TRBV23-1	-	TRBJ2-7	TGCGCCAGCAGTCGCCCCGGGACAGGATGTTCCTACGAGCAGTACTTC	CASSRPGTGCSYEQYF
TRBD1	TRBV7-8	-	TRBJ1-4	TGTGCCAGCAGCCCACAGAGGGTCCAGGGGGCTGTATTTGAAAAACTGTTTTTT	CASSPQRVQGAVFEKLFF
-	TRBV7-9	once	TRBJ2-2	TGTGCCAGCAGCTTTAGGGGCTCGAACACCGGGGAGCTGTTTTTT	CASSFRGSNTGELFF
-	TRBV7-2	-	TRBJ2-2	TGTGCCAGCAGCCCAAGCAGGGTTTTAAGCACCGGGGAGCTGTTTTTT	CASSPSRVLSTGELFF
-	TRBV27	few	TRBJ2-2	TGTGCCAGCAGTGTTCGTTGGAACACCGGGGAGCTGTTTTTT	CASSVRWNTGELFF
-	TRBV29-1	-	TRBJ2-1	TGCAGCGTCATGACGGACAGAGACTACAATGAGCAGTTCTTC	CSVMTDRDYNEQFF
-	TRBV10-3	-	TRBJ2-5	TGTGCCATCAGAGGACAGATCCAAGAGACCCAGTACTTC	CAIRGQIQETQYF
-	TRBV5-1	-	TRBJ2-7	TGCGCCAGCAGCTTGGGGGACACAAAATACGAGCAGTACTTC	CASSLGDTKYEQYF
-	TRBV10-3	once	TRBJ2-2	TGTGCCATCAGTGCCAGTACGAACACCGGGGAGCTGTTTTTT	CAISASTNTGELFF
-	TRBV15	few	TRBJ1-2	TGTGCCACCAGCAGAGATTACATTGGCTACACCTTC	CATSRDYIGYTF
-	TRBV27	-	TRBJ2-7	TGTGCCACCCGCCTTACAGTTTACGAGCAGTACTTC	CATRLTVYEQYF
TRBD2	TRBV7-9	-	TRBJ2-5	TGTGCCAGCAGCCTAGCGGGGGTTGAGACCCAGTACTTC	CASSLAGVETQYF
-	TRBV19	once	TRBJ1-2	TGTGCCAGTAGTATTCCCCAAGGTGCCAACTATGGCTACACCTTC	CASSIPQGANYGYTF
TRBD1	TRBV28	-	TRBJ1-4	TGTGCCAGCAGGGGGACAGTTAATGAAAAACTGTTTTTT	CASRGTVNEKLFF
TRBD1	TRBV19	-	TRBJ2-5	TGTGCCAGTAGTCTGCCGGGACAGTATCAAGAGACCCAGTACTTC	CASSLPGQYQETQYF
-	TRBV4-3	-	TRBJ1-3	TGCGCCAGCAGCCAGCCGGGAGGTGGAAACACCATATATTTT	CASSQPGGGNTIYF
-	TRBV7-2	-	TRBJ2-1	TGTGCCAGCAGCTCGCGGGACAGCTACAATGAGCAGTTCTTC	CASSSRDSYNEQFF
-	TRBV7-9	-	TRBJ1-2	TGTGCCAGCAGCGTATCCGGGACAAATAATGGCTACACCTTC	CASSVSGTNNGYTF
-	TRBV29-1	-	TRBJ2-5	TGCAGCGTCGGAGGCGGACTGCGTCAAGAGACCCAGTACTTC	CSVGGGLRQETQYF
TRBD2	TRBV7-7	-	TRBJ2-1	TGTGCTACCTCACCCCTAGCGGGGGGATCCTACAATGAGCAGTTCTTC	CATSPLAGGSYNEQFF
-	TRBV29-1	-	TRBJ2-7	TGCAGCGTTGAAGCCCCGGAAGACGAGCAGTACTTC	CSVEAPEDEQYF
-	TRBV10-1	-	TRBJ1-6	TGCGCCAGCAGTGAAAGGGGATCGCGATCACCCCTCCACTTT	CASSERGSRSPLHF
-	TRBV4-3	-	TRBJ2-3	TGCGCCAGCAGCCAAGATAGCTCTGGTGGTACGCAGTATTTT	CASSQDSSGGTQYF
-	TRBV5-1	-	TRBJ2-1	TGCGCCAGCAGCTTCAGCGGCGGGTATGTATATGAGCAGTTCTTC	CASSFSGGYVYEQFF
-	TRBV28	-	TRBJ1-5	TGTGCCAGCAGTCGGACAGACAGCAATCAGCCCCAGCATTTT	CASSRTDSNQPQHF
TRBD1	TRBV16	-	TRBJ2-3	TGTGCCAGCGGGAGAACAGGGGGCAAAGATACGCAGTATTTT	CASGRTGGKDTQYF
-	TRBV27	-	TRBJ2-3	TGTGCCAGCAGGAGTTTAGGGGGTGGAACAGATACGCAGTATTTT	CASRSLGGGTDTQYF
-	TRBV19	-	TRBJ2-2	TGTGCCAGTAGAAGGACAGTCACGGGGGAGCTGTTTTTT	CASRRTVTGELFF
-	TRBV4-3	-	TRBJ1-4	TGCGCCAGCAGCCAAGATCCCCCCGGGGGCGTCTGGAATGAAAAACTGTTTTTT	CASSQDPPGGVWNEKLFF
-	TRBV19	-	TRBJ2-6	TGTGCCAGTAGTATTCTCCTGACCTTCCAGGGGACCCTCTCTGGGGCCAACGTCCTGACTTTC	CASSILLTFQGTLSGANVLTF
-	TRBV18	-	TRBJ2-1	TGTGCCAGCTCACCAGGGGACACCTACAATGAGCAGTTCTTC	CASSPGDTYNEQFF